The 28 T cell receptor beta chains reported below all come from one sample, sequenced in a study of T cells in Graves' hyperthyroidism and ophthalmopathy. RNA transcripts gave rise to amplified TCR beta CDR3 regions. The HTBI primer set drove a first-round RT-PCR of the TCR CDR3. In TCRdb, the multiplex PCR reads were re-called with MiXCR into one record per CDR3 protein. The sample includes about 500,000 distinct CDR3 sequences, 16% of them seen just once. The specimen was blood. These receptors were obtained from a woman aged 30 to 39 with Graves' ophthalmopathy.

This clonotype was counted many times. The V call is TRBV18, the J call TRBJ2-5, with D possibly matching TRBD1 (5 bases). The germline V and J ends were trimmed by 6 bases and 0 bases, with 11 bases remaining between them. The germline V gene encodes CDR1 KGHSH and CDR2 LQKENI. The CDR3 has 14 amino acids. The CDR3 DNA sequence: TGTGCCAGCTCGCCCTCAGGGTACCAAGAGACCCAGTACTTC. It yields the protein CASSPSGYQETQYF.

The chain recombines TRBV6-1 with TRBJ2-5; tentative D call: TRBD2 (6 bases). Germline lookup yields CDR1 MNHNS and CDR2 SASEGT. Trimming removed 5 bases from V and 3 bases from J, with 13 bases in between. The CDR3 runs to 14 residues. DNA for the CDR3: TGTGCCAGCAGTTCCCCGCGGGGCGAAGAGACCCAGTACTTC. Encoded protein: CASSSPRGEETQYF.

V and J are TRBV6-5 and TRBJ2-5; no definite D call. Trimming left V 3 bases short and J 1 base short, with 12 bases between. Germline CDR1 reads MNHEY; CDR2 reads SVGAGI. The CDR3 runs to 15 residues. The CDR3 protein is CASSYWGPFQETQYF. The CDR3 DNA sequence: TGTGCCAGCAGTTATTGGGGTCCCTTCCAAGAGACCCAGTACTTC.

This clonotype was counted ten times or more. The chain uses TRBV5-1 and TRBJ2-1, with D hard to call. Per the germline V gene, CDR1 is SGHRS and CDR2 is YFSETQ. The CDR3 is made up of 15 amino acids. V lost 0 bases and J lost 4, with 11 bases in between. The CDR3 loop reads CASSLGVGVYNEQFF. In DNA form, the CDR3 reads TGCGCCAGCAGCTTGGGCGTTGGGGTATACAATGAGCAGTTCTTC. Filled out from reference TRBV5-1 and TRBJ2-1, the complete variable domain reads KAGVTQTPRYLIKTRGQQVTLSCSPISGHRSVSWYQQTPGQGLQFLFEYFSETQRNKGNFPGRFSGRQFSNSRSEMNVSTLELGDSALYLCASSLGVGVYNEQFFGPGTRLTVL.

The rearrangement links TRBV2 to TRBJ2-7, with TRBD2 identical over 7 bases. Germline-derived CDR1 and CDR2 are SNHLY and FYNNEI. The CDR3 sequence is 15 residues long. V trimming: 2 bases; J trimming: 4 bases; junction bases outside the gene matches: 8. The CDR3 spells CASSELETSSYEQYF. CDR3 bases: TGTGCCAGCAGTGAACTCGAGACTAGCAGTTACGAGCAGTACTTC.

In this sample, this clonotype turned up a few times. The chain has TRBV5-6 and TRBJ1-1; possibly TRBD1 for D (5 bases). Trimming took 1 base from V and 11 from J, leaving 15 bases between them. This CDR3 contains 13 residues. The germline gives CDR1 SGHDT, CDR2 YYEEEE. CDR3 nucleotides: TGTGCCAGCAGCTTGTCAGGGCCAGGGCGGGCTTTCTTT. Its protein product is CASSLSGPGRAFF.

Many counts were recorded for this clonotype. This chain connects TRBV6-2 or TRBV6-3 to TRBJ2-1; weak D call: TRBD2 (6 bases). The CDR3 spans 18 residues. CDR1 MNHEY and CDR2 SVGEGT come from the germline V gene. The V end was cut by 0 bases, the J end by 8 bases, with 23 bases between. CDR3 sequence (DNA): TGTGCCAGCAGTTACTCAATGAGACTAGGGTATAGATTGTATGAGCAGTTCTTC. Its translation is CASSYSMRLGYRLYEQFF.

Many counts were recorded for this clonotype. The CDR3: CASRPRTGRGETQYF. For the CDR3, the DNA is TGTGCCAGCAGGCCACGGACTGGGAGGGGGGAGACCCAGTACTTC. This rearrangement joins TRBV28 to TRBJ2-5, with D perhaps TRBD2 (7 bases). The CDR3 runs to 15 residues. Looked up from germline, CDR1 is MDHEN and CDR2 is SYDVKM. Trimming removed 6 bases at V and 5 bases at J, with 19 bases between.

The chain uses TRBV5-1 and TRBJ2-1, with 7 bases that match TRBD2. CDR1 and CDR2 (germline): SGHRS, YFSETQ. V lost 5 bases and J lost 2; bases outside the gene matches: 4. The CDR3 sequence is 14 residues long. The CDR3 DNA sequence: TGCGCCAGCAGTGGGGGAGGGCCCTACAATGAGCAGTTCTTC. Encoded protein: CASSGGGPYNEQFF.

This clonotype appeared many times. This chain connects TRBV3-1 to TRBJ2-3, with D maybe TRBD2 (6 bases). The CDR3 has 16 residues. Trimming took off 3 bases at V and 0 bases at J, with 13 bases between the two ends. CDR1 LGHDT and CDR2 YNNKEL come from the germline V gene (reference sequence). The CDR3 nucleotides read TGTGCCAGCAGCCATGGAGGGATCTCTAGCACAGATACGCAGTATTTT. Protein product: CASSHGGISSTDTQYF.

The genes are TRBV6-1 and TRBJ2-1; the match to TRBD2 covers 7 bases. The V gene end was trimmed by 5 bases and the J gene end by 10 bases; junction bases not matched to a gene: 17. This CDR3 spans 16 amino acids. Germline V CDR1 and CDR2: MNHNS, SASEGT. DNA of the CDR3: TGTGCCAGCAGTTTCGCCAACCTTGGACTAGTTCGGGAGCAGTTCTTC. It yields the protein CASSFANLGLVREQFF.

The CDR3 DNA follows: TGTGCCAGCAGACCCCCCGATTGGGCTAGCGGGAGAAAGGAGGAGCAGTACTTC. Protein product: CASRPPDWASGRKEEQYF. The rearrangement uses TRBV2 and TRBJ2-7, with TRBD2 identical over 10 bases. Trimming at V came to 6 bases and at J to 7 bases, leaving 21 bases not matched to a gene. The CDR3 covers 18 residues. Germline lookup yields CDR1 SNHLY and CDR2 FYNNEI.

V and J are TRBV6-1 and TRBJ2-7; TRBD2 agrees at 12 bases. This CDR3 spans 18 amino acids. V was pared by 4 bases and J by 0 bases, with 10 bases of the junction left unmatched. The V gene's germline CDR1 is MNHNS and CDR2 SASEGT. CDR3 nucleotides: TGTGCCAGCAGTGGAGCGAGCTCTAGCGGGAGGGCCTCCTACGAGCAGTACTTC. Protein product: CASSGASSSGRASYEQYF.

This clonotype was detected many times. CDR3 nucleotides: TGCAGTGCTAGCAAGCTCCTCTCTGGGGATGGCTACACCTTC. Its translation is CSASKLLSGDGYTF. The chain combines TRBV20-1 with TRBJ1-2; D is undetermined. Trimming removed 3 bases from V and 6 bases from J, with 17 bases in between. The germline V gene has CDR1 DFQATT and CDR2 SNEGSKA (reference sequence). The CDR3 sequence is 14 residues long.

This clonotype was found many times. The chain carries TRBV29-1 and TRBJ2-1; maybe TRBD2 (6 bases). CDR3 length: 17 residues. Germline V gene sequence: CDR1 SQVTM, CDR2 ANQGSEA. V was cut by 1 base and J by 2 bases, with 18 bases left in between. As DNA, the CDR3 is TGCAGCGTTGAAGGGGTTATGTGGGACTGGGCCTACAATGAGCAGTTCTTC. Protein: CSVEGVMWDWAYNEQFF.

The CDR3, as DNA: TGTGCCAGCAGTCTGGATAGGACTAGCGGGAGGCTGATTTCCACAGATACGCAGTATTTT. Its translation is CASSLDRTSGRLISTDTQYF. This chain uses TRBV6-1 with TRBJ2-3, with 14 bases fitting TRBD2. Per germline, CDR1 MNHNS and CDR2 SASEGT. The trim removed 5 bases at V and 2 bases at J, leaving 15 bases unmatched. The CDR3 extends over 20 amino acids.

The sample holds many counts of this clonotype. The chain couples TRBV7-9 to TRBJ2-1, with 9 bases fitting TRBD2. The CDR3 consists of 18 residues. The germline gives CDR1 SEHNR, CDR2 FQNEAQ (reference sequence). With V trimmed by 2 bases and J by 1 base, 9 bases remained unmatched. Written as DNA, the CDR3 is TGTGCCAGCAGCTTACAGCAGCGGGAGGTTTGGTCCTACAATGAGCAGTTCTTC. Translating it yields CASSLQQREVWSYNEQFF.

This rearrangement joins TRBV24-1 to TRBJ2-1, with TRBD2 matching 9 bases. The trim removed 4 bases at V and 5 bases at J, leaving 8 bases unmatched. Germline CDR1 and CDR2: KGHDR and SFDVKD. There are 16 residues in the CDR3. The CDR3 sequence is CATSDLSGSPHNEQFF. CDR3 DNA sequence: TGTGCCACCAGTGACCTTAGCGGGAGCCCCCACAATGAGCAGTTCTTC.

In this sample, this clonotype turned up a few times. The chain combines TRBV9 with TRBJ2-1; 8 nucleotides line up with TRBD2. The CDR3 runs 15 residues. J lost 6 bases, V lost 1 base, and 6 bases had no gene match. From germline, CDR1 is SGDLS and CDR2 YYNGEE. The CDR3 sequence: CASSVNGRAPNEQFF. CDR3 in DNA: TGTGCCAGCAGCGTAAACGGGAGGGCCCCCAATGAGCAGTTCTTC.

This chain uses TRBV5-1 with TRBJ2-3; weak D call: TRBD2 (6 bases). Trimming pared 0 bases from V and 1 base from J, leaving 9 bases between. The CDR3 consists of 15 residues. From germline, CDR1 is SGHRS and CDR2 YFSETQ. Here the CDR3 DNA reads TGCGCCAGCAGCTTGGGCCCGGGGGGCACAGATACGCAGTATTTT. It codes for CASSLGPGGTDTQYF.

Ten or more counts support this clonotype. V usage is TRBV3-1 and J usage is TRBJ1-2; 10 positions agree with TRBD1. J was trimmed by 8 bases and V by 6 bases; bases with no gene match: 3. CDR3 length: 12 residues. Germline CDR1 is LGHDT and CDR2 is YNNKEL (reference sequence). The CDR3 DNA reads TGTGCCAGCAGGGGGACAGGGGAAGGCTACACCTTC. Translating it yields CASRGTGEGYTF.

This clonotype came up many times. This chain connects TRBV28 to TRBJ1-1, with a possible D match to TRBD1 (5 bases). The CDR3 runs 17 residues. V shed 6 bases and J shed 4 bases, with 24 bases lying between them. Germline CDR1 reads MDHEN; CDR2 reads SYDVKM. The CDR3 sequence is CASSRNRARAGFTEAFF. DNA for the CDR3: TGTGCCAGCAGCAGAAATAGGGCCAGGGCAGGGTTCACTGAAGCTTTCTTT.

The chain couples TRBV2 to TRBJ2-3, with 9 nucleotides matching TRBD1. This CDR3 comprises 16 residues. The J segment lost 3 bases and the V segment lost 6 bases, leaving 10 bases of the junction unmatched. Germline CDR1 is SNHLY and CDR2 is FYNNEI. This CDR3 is CASRKGGTGFTDTQYF. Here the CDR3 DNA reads TGTGCCAGCAGGAAGGGGGGGACAGGGTTTACAGATACGCAGTATTTT.

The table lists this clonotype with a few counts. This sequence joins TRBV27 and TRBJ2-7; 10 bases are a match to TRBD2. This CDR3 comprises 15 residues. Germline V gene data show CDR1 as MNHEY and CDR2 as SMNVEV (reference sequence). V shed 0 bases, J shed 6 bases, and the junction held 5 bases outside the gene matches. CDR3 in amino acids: CASSLSSSGGSEQYF. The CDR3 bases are TGTGCCAGCAGTTTATCTTCTAGCGGGGGATCCGAGCAGTACTTC.

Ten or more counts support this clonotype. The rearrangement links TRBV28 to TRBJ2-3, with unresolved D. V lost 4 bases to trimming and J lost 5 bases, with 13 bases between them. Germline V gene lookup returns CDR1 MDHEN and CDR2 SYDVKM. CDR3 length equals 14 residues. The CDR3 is CASSSPGLIDTQYF. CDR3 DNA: TGTGCCAGCAGTTCACCAGGTTTAATAGATACGCAGTATTTT.

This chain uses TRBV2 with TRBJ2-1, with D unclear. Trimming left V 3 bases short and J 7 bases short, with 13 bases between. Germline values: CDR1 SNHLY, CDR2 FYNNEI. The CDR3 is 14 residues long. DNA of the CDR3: TGTGCCAGCAGTGATAGCCGGCCCCCTAATGAGCAGTTCTTC. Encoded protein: CASSDSRPPNEQFF.

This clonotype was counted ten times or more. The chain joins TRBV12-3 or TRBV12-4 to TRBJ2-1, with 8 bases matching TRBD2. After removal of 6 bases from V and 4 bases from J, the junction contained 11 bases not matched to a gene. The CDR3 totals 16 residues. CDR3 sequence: CASRRKAGASYNEQFF. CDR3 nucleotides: TGTGCCAGCAGGCGAAAAGCGGGAGCATCGTACAATGAGCAGTTCTTC.

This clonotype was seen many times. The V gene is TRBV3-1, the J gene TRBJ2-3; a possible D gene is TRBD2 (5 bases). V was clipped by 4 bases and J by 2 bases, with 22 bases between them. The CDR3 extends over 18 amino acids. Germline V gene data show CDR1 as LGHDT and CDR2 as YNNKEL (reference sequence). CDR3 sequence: CASSPNIGADLLTDTQYF. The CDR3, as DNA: TGTGCCAGCAGCCCAAATATCGGAGCGGACTTACTCACAGATACGCAGTATTTT.